This TCR beta chain stems from a study of T cell responses to AZD1222 COVID-19 vaccine. In this sample, this clone turned up a few times. The antigen remains undetermined. This CDR3 region has 14 residues. Per the germline V gene, CDR1 is SNHLY and CDR2 is FYNNEI. Trimming stripped 4 bases from V and 4 bases from J, with 13 bases between. The study's findings and limits: Baseline serology detected seropositivity in only 5 to 7 AZD1222 recipients. A mostly white British donor set with more females was recruited, and clonal diversity was possibly underestimated.

Only in-frame clones appear in the TCRdb table, and some are missing; sequencing was by immunoSEQ multiplex PCR. The repertoire includes approximately 190,000 clones, roughly 91% of them detected once, and 0.75% to 1% sits in the top ten. The sequencing used peripheral blood, collected on day 0 of AZD1222 vaccination. This sequence originates from an adult in good health. The chain couples TRBV2 to TRBJ1-2, with D maybe TRBD1 (5 bases). The CDR3 nucleotides are TGTGCCAGCAGTGTGGGGGGACGGGTCTATGGCTACACCTTC. Its translation is CASSVGGRVYGYTF.